Included here is one TCR beta chain sequence, with context. The entry originates in a study of cytomegalovirus exposure and HLA in healthy donors. 13 Jbeta primers and 60 Vbeta primers were used for the PCR. Repertoires were generated with immunoSEQ multiplex PCR, while TCRdb's copy carries only in-frame clones and drops some. This table has about 120,000 clones, around four fifths appearing once. This TCR came from a young man in good health and CMV-seropositive. Material for sequencing was PBMCs.

The CDR3 nucleotides are TGTGCCAGCTCACCACGGGCCAGGGGGCTGTTCAATGAGCAGTTCTTC. This translates into CASSPRARGLFNEQFF. The chain uses TRBV18 and TRBJ2-1; 8 nucleotides agree with TRBD1. The CDR3 runs 16 residues. Germline lookup yields CDR1 KGHSH and CDR2 LQKENI. Germline trimming cut 1 base from V and 6 bases from J; bases unmatched to any gene: 8.